This TCR beta chain came from a study of cytomegalovirus exposure and HLA in healthy donors. Study-wide results and caveats: Association of a missense DCLRE1C variant with TCR beta V- and J-gene trimming was reported in a later analysis.

Each of the donors was a healthy bone marrow donor. This clone has only a few counts. Its antigen is unidentified. Researchers ran the PCR with 60 Vbeta and 13 Jbeta primers. Profiling relied on immunoSEQ multiplex PCR, and the TCRdb table lists in-frame clones only, not all of them. Of roughly 80,000 clones in the sample, more than 50% were seen once. The sample taken for sequencing was PBMCs. The sequence came from a male donor in good health and CMV-seropositive.

The CDR3 DNA follows: TGTGCCAGCAGTGTCAGACAGGGGAACACCGGGGAGCTGTTTTTT. This sequence encodes CASSVRQGNTGELFF. V usage is TRBV2 and J usage is TRBJ2-2; the match to TRBD1 covers 7 bases. CDR1 SNHLY and CDR2 FYNNEI come from the germline V gene. The trim removed 4 bases at V and 1 base at J, leaving 3 bases unmatched. CDR3 size: 15 residues.